Detailed here is one T cell receptor (beta chain). This record comes from a study of blood T cell repertoires in COVID-19. Study background: From the United States, Italy and Spain came samples of acute and convalescent COVID-19.

V lost 0 bases to trimming and J lost 2 bases, with 8 bases between them. The V gene's germline CDR1 is GTSNPN and CDR2 SVGIG (reference sequence). The CDR3 runs to 13 residues. Authors' processing steps: Counts of nucleated cells, estimated from reference gene primer amplification, were obtained. TCRdb keeps only in-frame clones here, not all; method: immunoSEQ multiplex PCR. V and J calls and clone size come straight from that table; D and trimming were deduced from the DNA. This sample yields roughly 100,000 clones, of which roughly 90% are seen a single time; 6% belongs to the top ten. The sample consisted of peripheral blood. J is TRBJ2-7 and V is TRBV30; D remains unclear. The origin of this receptor is a human donor in a cohort sampled during active COVID-19. CDR3 bases: TGTGCCTGGAGTGTATCCGTTCCCTACGAGCAGTACTTC. This sequence encodes CAWSVSVPYEQYF.